This T cell receptor beta chain appears in the sequencing data of a study of identical twins. Findings of the study overall: Without tracking the same donors, conclusions rested on cross-sectional statistical analysis. Analyses of zero insertions could, in part, be confounded by invariant MAIT and iNKT cells. Out-of-frame sharing of TCR alpha in monozygotic twins was underestimated by models.

This clonotype showed up just a few times. As yet, its antigen is unknown. Template switching added a universal primer site; cDNA carried unique molecular identifiers. TCRdb reanalysed the 5' RACE reads using MiXCR and keeps one entry per CDR3 protein. Altogether some 710,000 distinct CDR3 sequences are present, approximately 6% being singletons, with the ten largest covering roughly 2%. Material for sequencing was naive T cells sorted from blood. The TCR originated in a young man in good health.

Here the CDR3 reads CASSIDQGYYGYTF. CDR3 in DNA: TGCGCCAGCAGCATAGATCAGGGGTACTATGGCTACACCTTC. V and J are TRBV5-1 and TRBJ1-2; D might be TRBD1 (6 bases). Germline V gives CDR1 SGHRS, CDR2 YFSETQ. Trimming removed 4 bases from V and 3 bases from J, with 13 bases in between. This CDR3 has 14 residues.